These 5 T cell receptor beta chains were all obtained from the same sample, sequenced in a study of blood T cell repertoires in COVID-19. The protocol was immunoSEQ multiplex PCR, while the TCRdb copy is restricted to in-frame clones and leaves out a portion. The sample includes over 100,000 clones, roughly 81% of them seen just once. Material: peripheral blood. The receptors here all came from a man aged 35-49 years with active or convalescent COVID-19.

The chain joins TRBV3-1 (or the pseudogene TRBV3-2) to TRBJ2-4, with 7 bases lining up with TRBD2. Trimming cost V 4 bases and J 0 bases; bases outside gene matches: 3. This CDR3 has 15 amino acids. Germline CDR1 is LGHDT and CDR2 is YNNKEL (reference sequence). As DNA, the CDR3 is TGTGCCAGCAGCCTGGGGACTATAGCCAAAAACATTCAGTACTTC. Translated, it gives CASSLGTIAKNIQYF.

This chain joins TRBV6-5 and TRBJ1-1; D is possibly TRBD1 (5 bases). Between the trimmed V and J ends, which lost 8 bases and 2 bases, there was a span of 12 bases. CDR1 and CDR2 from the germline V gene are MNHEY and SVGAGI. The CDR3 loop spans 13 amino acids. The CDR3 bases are TGTGCCAGCGGAAGGGGATACAACACTGAAGCTTTCTTT. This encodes CASGRGYNTEAFF.

The CDR3: CASSYSDRSNTEAFF. CDR3 nucleotides: TGTGCCAGCAGTTACTCGGACAGGTCGAACACTGAAGCTTTCTTT. The gene calls are TRBV6-5 and TRBJ1-1, with 7 bases identical to TRBD1. The CDR3 has 15 residues. The ends lost 0 bases at V and 1 base at J; junction bases unmatched: 2. Germline V gives CDR1 MNHEY, CDR2 SVGAGI.

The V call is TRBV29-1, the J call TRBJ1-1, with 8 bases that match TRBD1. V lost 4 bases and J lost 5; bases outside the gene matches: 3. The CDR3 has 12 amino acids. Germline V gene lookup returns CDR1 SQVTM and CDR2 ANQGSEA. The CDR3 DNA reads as TGCAGCGTTGGAGGACAGGGAACTGAAGCTTTCTTT. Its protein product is CSVGGQGTEAFF. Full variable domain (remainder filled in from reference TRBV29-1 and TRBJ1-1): SAVISQKPSRDICQRGTSLTIQCQVDSQVTMMFWYRQQPGQSLTLIATANQGSEATYESGFVIDKFPISRPNLTFSTLTVSNMSPEDSSIYLCSVGGQGTEAFFGQGTRLTVV.

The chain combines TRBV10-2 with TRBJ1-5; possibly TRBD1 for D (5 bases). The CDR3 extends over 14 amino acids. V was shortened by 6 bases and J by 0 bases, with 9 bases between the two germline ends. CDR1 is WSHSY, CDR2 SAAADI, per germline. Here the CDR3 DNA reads TGCGCCAGCAGGGGGGGGAATAGCAATCAGCCCCAGCATTTT. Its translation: CASRGGNSNQPQHF.